A selection of T cell receptor beta chains follows, all from one sample in a study of cytomegalovirus exposure and HLA in healthy donors. Here immunoSEQ multiplex PCR was the method, and the copy in TCRdb shows in-frame clones only, minus some. The sample has 150,000 to 200,000 clones; around three quarters are singletons. The source material was PBMCs. These receptor sequences come from a man aged 40-50 years in good health and CMV-seronegative. Both conserved end residues are part of each CDR3. The order of the fields is clone size, J gene, V gene, D gene, CDR3 protein. D genes are given only for firm matches. Rows give clone size only sometimes, using once, few, many, or a class for an expanded clone.

. TRBJ1-2 TRBV19 TRBD1 CATWTGGGYTF
. TRBJ1-2 TRBV19 . CASSTLSGYTF
. TRBJ1-1 TRBV11-3 . CASSRGTRNTEAFF
once TRBJ2-7 TRBV7-3 . CASSLGAGSYEQYF
. TRBJ2-3 TRBV9 TRBD1 CASSVGTGGSSSTDTQYF
once TRBJ2-7 TRBV4-1 TRBD2 CASSQDGLAGSYEQYF
. TRBJ1-1 TRBV5-5 TRBD1 CASSIGQGGNTEAFF
. TRBJ2-1 TRBV7-3 . CASSLLQGSYNEQFF
. TRBJ1-6 TRBV7-9 . CASSPGEGGTNSPLHF
. TRBJ1-6 TRBV9 TRBD1 CASQGPMTGGSPLHF
. TRBJ2-2 TRBV7-3 . CASSLSAGGSRLFF
. TRBJ2-3 TRBV2 . CASSPRDTQYF
. TRBJ2-7 TRBV4-1 . CASSQDSGTDYYEQYF
few TRBJ1-5 TRBV6-1 . CASSETVGSNQPQHF
. TRBJ2-6 TRBV10-3 TRBD2 CAISDTSGRTGANVLTF
. TRBJ2-7 TRBV29-1 . CSVETGILVAEEQYF
. TRBJ1-4 TRBV4-1 . CASRGAREKLFF
. TRBJ1-5 TRBV6-5 . CASSYSRVQPQHF
. TRBJ2-1 TRBV4-3 TRBD1 CASSQAGQSNEQFF
. TRBJ1-5 TRBV9 TRBD1 CASSLSPDRGQPQHF
few TRBJ2-3 TRBV5-1 . CASSLGGDTQYF
. TRBJ2-7 TRBV4-1 . CASSQDLAASIYEQYF
. TRBJ2-7 TRBV4-3 TRBD2 CASSRGTSGSTTYPYEQYF
few TRBJ2-7 TRBV30 TRBD1 CAWASGTGPYEQYF
few TRBJ1-1 TRBV18 . CASSDLEDTEAFF
. TRBJ2-1 TRBV10-1 TRBD1 CASSEGQGGDEQFF
. TRBJ2-2 TRBV18 . CASSPPLRPDTGELFF
. TRBJ2-1 TRBV7-2 TRBD2 CASSLGGGSYNEQFF
. TRBJ2-5 TRBV5-1 TRBD2 CASSFTSGGGPETQYF
. TRBJ2-2 TRBV19 TRBD2 CASSATSGGPTSGELFF
medium-sized TRBJ1-2 TRBV4-3 . CASSQDLGPYYGYTF
. TRBJ1-1 TRBV19 TRBD1 CASSVGTVEAFF
few TRBJ2-2 TRBV10-3 . CAINSIRGNTGELFF
. TRBJ2-5 TRBV19 . CASSIATEETQYF
. TRBJ1-1 TRBV6-6 TRBD1 CASSWGQGITEAFF
few TRBJ2-1 TRBV4-3 . CASSRSRSGGKVSEQFF
. TRBJ2-1 TRBV5-1 . CASSLSHNEQFF
. TRBJ1-2 TRBV5-1 TRBD1 CASSLARVFSQGASDGYTF
. TRBJ1-1 TRBV27 TRBD1 CASSYRTTGEKAFF
few TRBJ2-5 TRBV10-2 . CASSERLAGEYF
. TRBJ1-1 TRBV18 . CASSQLPGTEAFF
. TRBJ2-1 TRBV2 TRBD2 CASSEPSGVRYEQFF
. TRBJ2-7 TRBV6-1 . CASTIRVGSSYEQYF
. TRBJ2-3 TRBV5-1 . CASSLEGGSTDTQYF
. TRBJ2-7 TRBV6-1 . CASSTYKADEQYF
. TRBJ2-7 TRBV21-1 . CASSKTPRGPSNEQYF
. TRBJ2-7 TRBV5-1 TRBD1 CASSLSAPGQPYEQYF
. TRBJ2-6 TRBV2 . CATLPEGLSSGANVLTF
. TRBJ2-2 TRBV30 . CAWSEGTLNTGELFF
. TRBJ2-7 TRBV9 TRBD1 CASSARDRVRLHEQYF
. TRBJ1-4 TRBV9 . CASSERPGEKLFF
. TRBJ1-2 TRBV29-1 . CSVVRGSYGYTF
. TRBJ2-3 TRBV5-1 . CASSWGETTDTQYF
. TRBJ2-7 TRBV2 TRBD2 CASSEVSGRRYEQYF
few TRBJ2-6 TRBV21-1 . CASTSSGANVLTF
. TRBJ1-4 TRBV7-9 . CASSLADRTSEKLFF
. TRBJ2-5 TRBV19 TRBD2 CASSFPRLAGRQETQYF